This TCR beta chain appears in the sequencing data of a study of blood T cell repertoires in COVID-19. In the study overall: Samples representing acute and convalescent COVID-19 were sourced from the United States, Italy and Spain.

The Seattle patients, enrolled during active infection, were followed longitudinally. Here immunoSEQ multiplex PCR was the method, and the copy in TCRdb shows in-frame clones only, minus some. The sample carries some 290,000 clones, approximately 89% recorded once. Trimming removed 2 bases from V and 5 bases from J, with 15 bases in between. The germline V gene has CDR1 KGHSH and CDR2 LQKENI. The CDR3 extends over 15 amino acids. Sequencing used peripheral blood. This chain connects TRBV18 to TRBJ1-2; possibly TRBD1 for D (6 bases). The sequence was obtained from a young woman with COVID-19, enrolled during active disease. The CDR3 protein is CASSPTPSGEYGYTF. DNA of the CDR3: TGTGCCAGCTCACCAACCCCATCAGGGGAATATGGCTACACCTTC.